This TCR beta chain was retrieved from a study of cytomegalovirus exposure and HLA in healthy donors. Study-level findings and limits: Earlier analysis yielded a pattern in which most TCR beta V segments were productive about 87% or about 30% of the time.

Notes on this clone: Its antigen is still unknown.

Use of 60 Vbeta and 13 Jbeta primers characterized the PCR. Sequencing used immunoSEQ multiplex PCR; TCRdb keeps in-frame clones, though not all of them. The sample has approximately 290,000 clones; about 80% are singletons. Sequences were obtained from PBMCs. The sequence came from a girl aged 2 to 10 in good health and CMV-seronegative.

Here the CDR3 reads CASSIGRGSYNEQFF. The CDR3 region has the DNA TGTGCCAGCAGCATAGGGCGGGGCTCCTACAATGAGCAGTTCTTC. The V gene is TRBV7-9, the J gene TRBJ2-1; D may be TRBD2 (6 bases). The CDR3 runs 15 residues. V lost 5 bases to trimming and J lost 0 bases, with 11 bases between them. Germline V lookup: CDR1 SEHNR, CDR2 FQNEAQ (reference sequence).